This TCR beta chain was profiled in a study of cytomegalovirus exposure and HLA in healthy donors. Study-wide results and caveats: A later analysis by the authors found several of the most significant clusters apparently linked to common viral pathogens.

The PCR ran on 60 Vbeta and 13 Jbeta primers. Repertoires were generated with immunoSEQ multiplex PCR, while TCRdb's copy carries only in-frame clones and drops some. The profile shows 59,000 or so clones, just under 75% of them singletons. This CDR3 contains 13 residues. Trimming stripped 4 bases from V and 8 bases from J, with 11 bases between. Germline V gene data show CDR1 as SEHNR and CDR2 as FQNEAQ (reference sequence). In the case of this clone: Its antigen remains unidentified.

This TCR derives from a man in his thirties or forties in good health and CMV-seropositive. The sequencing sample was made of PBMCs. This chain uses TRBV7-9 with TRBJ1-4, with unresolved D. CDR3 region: CASSSEQWEKLFF. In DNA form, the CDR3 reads TGTGCCAGCAGCTCCGAACAGTGGGAAAAACTGTTTTTT. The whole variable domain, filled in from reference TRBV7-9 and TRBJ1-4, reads DTGVSQNPRHKITKRGQNVTFRCDPISEHNRLYWYRQTLGQGPEFLTYFQNEAQLEKSRLLSDRFSAERPKGSFSTLEIQRTEQGDSAMYLCASSSEQWEKLFFGSGTQLSVL.